This T cell receptor beta chain appears in the sequencing data of a study of shared clonotypes between healthy human individuals. Points from the study as a whole: Sorted-subset samples were not fully sequenced, rarefaction indicated.

In its sample, this clone was seen once. The antigen remains undetermined. Donors had no recently reported acute infections or vaccinations and were HIV-negative. TCRdb's copy holds only in-frame clones and misses some; the assay was immunoSEQ multiplex PCR. In the table there are approximately 2.5 million clones, roughly 93% of which are singletons. The receptor was derived from a man younger than 35 in good health. Some clones in this sample may be carry-over from other donors' samples. The sequenced material came from naive CD4+ T cells from PBMCs. Subset: CD45RA+ positively selected.

In DNA form, the CDR3 reads TGCGCCAGCAGCTTGGTTAGCCGGGATGAGCAGTTCTTC. Translation gives CASSLVSRDEQFF. The rearrangement links TRBV5-1 to TRBJ2-1, with D unresolved. The CDR3 totals 13 residues. V was shortened by 0 bases and J by 8 bases, with 9 bases between the two germline ends. Germline V CDR1 and CDR2: SGHRS, YFSETQ.